This T cell receptor beta chain was profiled in a study of spatial heterogeneity in lung cancer. Broader study findings: The study found ubiquitous expanded tumor TCRs in blood more at resection than follow-up.

TCRdb redid the calling of the 5' RACE reads with MiXCR, one entry per CDR3 protein. The table lists just under 95,000 distinct CDR3 sequences, 12% of them singletons. The CDR3 has 14 residues. The junction had 6 bases not matched to a gene; V was cut back by 5 bases and J by 1 base. CDR1 is SGHDT, CDR2 YYEEEE, per germline. About this clonotype: Its antigen is unidentified.

The sample's time point: sample taken at primary tumor resection. Whole RNA, isolated from tumor, nontumor lung or frozen PBMC, was sequenced without prior sorting. The source was PBMCs, collected at surgery. The sequence was obtained from a male donor with early-stage non-small cell lung cancer. J is TRBJ2-7 and V is TRBV5-6, with 7 bases fitting TRBD1. The CDR3 protein is CASSSGQESYEQYF. As DNA, the CDR3 is TGTGCCAGCAGTTCAGGACAGGAATCCTACGAGCAGTACTTC.